This passage covers 2 T cell receptor beta chains from one sample sequenced in a study of beta chain features in type 1 diabetes. These TCRs are of unknown antigen specificity. Sequenced material consisted of expressed TCRB transcripts (all of the isolated RNA was reverse transcribed). The protocol was immunoSEQ multiplex PCR, while the TCRdb copy is restricted to in-frame clones and leaves out a portion. The table records about 700,000 clones, around 15% of them present only once. General observations from the study: Researchers report that Type 1 diabetes patients had moderately but significantly shorter TCRB CDR3s across all four CD4+ subsets.

The source material was naive CD4+ T cells from blood. The receptors were sampled from a man aged 18 to 29 with type 1 diabetes.

This clone occurred a few times. The CDR3 nucleotides are TGTGCCATCAGCGACAGGGTTGGACAGCCCCAGCATTTT. Protein sequence: CAISDRVGQPQHF. The V and J genes are TRBV10-3 and TRBJ1-5; 7 bases line up with TRBD1. V was clipped by 6 bases and J by 7 bases; unmatched bases: 6. Per germline, CDR1 ENHRY and CDR2 SYGVKD. The CDR3 loop spans 13 amino acids.

The chain is built from TRBV6-6 and TRBJ1-1; 11 bases match TRBD1. Germline V gives CDR1 MNHNY, CDR2 SVGAGI (reference sequence). V trimming: 5 bases; J trimming: 11 bases; junction bases outside the gene matches: 10. The CDR3 is 14 amino acids. The CDR3 nucleotides read TGTGCCAGCAGTAATGGACAGGGGGCGGGGGAGGCTTTCTTT. As protein: CASSNGQGAGEAFF.